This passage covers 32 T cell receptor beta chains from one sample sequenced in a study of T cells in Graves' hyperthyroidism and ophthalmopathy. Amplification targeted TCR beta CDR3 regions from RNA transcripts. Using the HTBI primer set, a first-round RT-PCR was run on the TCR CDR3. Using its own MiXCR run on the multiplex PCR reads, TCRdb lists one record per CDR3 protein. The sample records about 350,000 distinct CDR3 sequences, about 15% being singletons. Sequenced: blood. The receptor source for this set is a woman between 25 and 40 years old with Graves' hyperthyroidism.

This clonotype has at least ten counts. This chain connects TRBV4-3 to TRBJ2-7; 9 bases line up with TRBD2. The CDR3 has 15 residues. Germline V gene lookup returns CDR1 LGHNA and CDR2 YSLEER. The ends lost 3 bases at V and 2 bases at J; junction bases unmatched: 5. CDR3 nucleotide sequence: TGCGCCAGCAGCCATAGCGGGGGAGGAGCCTACGAGCAGTACTTC. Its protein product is CASSHSGGGAYEQYF.

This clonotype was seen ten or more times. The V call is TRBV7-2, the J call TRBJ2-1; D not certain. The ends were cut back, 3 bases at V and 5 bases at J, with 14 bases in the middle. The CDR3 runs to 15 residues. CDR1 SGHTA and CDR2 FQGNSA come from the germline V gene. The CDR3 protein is CASSFPVSADNEQFF. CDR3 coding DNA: TGTGCCAGCAGCTTCCCCGTAAGTGCGGACAATGAGCAGTTCTTC.

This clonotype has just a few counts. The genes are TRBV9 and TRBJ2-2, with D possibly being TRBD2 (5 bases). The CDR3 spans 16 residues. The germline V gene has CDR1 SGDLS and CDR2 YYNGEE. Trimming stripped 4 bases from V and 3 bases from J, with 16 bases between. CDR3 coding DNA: TGTGCCAGCAGCCATGCGGGTTCGTATGACACCGGGGAGCTGTTTTTT. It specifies CASSHAGSYDTGELFF.

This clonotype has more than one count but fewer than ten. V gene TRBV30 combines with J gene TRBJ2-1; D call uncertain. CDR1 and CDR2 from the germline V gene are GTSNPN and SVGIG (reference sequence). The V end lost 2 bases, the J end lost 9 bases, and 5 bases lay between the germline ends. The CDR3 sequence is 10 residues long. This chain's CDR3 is CAWSQGEQFF. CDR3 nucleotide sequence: TGTGCCTGGAGTCAAGGTGAGCAGTTCTTC.

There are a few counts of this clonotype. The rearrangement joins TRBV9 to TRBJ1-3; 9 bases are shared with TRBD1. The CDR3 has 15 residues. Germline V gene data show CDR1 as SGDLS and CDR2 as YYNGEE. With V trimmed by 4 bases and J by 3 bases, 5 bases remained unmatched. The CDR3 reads CASSNTGGYGNTIYF. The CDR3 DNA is TGTGCCAGCAGCAATACAGGGGGCTATGGAAACACCATATATTTT. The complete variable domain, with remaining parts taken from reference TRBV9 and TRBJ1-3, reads DSGVTQTPKHLITATGQRVTLRCSPRSGDLSVYWYQQSLDQGLQFLIQYYNGEERAKGNILERFSAQQFPDLHSELNLSSLELGDSALYFCASSNTGGYGNTIYFGEGSWLTVV.

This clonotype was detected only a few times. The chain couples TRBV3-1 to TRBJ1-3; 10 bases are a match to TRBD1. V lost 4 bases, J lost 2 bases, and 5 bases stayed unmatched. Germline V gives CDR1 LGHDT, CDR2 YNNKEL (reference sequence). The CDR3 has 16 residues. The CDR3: CASSRHGTGAGNTIYF. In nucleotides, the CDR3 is TGTGCCAGCAGCCGCCACGGGACAGGGGCTGGAAACACCATATATTTT.

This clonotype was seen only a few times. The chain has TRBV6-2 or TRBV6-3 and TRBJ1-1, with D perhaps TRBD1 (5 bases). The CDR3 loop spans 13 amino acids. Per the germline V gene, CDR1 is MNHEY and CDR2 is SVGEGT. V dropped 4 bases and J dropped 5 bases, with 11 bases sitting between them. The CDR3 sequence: CASSFVGGTEAFF. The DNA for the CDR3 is TGTGCCAGCAGTTTTGTCGGGGGGACTGAAGCTTTCTTT.

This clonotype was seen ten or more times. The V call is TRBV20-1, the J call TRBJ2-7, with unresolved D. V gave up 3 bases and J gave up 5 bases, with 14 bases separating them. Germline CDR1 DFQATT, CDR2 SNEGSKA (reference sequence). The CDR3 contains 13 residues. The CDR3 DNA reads TGCAGTGCTAGTCTCCCTCCATTGGACGAGCAGTACTTC. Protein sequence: CSASLPPLDEQYF.

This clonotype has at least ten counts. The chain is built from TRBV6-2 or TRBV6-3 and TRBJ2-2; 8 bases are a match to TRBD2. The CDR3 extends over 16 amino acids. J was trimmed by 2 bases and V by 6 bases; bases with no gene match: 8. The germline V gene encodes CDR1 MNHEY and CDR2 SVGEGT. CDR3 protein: CASSRLAGINTGELFF. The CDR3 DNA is TGTGCCAGCAGCCGATTAGCGGGGATAAACACCGGGGAGCTGTTTTTT.

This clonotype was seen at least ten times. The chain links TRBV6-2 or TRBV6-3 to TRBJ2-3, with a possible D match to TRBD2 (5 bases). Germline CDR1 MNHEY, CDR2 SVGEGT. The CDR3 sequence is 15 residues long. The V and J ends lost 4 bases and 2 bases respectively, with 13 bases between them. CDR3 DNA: TGTGCCAGCAGTTCACTAGGACGTCTCACAGATACGCAGTATTTT. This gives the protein CASSSLGRLTDTQYF.

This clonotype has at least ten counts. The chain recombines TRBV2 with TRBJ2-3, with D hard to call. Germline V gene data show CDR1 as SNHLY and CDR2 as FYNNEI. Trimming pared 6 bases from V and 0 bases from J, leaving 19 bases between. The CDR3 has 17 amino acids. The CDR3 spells CASSPGPSSSSTDTQYF. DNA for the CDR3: TGTGCCAGCAGCCCCGGTCCCTCCTCTTCTAGCACAGATACGCAGTATTTT.

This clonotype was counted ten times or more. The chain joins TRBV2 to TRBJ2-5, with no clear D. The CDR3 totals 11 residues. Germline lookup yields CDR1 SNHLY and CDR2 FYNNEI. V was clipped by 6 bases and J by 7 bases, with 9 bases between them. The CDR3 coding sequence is TGTGCCAGCAGGGGAATACGGACCCAGTACTTC. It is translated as CASRGIRTQYF.

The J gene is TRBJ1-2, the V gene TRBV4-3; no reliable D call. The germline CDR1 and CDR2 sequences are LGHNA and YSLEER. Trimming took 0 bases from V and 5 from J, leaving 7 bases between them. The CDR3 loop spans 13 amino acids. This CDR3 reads CASSQDLGYGYTF. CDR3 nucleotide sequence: TGCGCCAGCAGCCAAGATCTGGGATATGGCTACACCTTC.

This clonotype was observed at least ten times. CDR3 coding DNA: TGCAGTGTCCCAGTTCCGGGACAGGGAAATACTGAAGCTTTCTTT. As protein: CSVPVPGQGNTEAFF. The chain joins TRBV20-1 to TRBJ1-1, with TRBD1 identical over 9 bases. V shed 7 bases, J shed 5 bases, and the junction held 14 bases outside the gene matches. The CDR3 is made up of 15 amino acids. Germline lookup yields CDR1 DFQATT and CDR2 SNEGSKA (reference sequence).

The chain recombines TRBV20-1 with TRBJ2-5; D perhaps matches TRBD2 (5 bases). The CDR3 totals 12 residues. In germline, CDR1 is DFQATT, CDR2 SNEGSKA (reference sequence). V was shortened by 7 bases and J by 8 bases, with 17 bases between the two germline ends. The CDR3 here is CSVPTRGYTQYF. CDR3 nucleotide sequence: TGCAGTGTCCCGACCAGAGGGTACACCCAGTACTTC.

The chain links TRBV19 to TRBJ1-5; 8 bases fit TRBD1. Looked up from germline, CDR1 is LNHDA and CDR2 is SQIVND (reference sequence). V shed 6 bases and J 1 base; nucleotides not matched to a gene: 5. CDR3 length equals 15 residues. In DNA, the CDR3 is TGTGCCAGTAGGACAACAGGGGGGAGCAATCAGCCCCAGCATTTT. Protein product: CASRTTGGSNQPQHF.

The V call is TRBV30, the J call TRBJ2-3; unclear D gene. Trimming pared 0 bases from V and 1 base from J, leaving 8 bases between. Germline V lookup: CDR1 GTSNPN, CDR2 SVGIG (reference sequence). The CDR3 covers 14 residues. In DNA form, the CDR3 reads TGTGCCTGGAGTGTGTACGCCCGCACAGATACGCAGTATTTT. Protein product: CAWSVYARTDTQYF.

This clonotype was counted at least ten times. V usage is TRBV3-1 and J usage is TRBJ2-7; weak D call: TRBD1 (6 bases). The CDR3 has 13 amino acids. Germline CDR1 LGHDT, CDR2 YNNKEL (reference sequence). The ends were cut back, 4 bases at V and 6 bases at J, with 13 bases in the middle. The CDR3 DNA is TGTGCCAGCAGCCGAAAACAGGGAGTCGAGCAGTACTTC. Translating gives CASSRKQGVEQYF.

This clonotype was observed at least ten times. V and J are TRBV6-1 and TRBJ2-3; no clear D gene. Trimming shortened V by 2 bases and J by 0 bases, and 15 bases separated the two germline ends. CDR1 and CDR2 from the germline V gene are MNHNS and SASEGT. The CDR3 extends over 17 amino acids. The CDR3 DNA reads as TGTGCCAGCAGTGAATGGGTCTTTATGGACAGCACAGATACGCAGTATTTT. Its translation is CASSEWVFMDSTDTQYF.

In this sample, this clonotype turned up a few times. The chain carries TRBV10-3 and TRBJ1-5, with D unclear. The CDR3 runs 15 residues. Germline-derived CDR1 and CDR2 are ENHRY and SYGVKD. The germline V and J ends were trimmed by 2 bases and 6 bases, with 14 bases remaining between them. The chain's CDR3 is CAISERGFVRQPQHF. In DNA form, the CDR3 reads TGTGCCATCAGTGAGCGGGGTTTCGTCCGTCAGCCCCAGCATTTT.

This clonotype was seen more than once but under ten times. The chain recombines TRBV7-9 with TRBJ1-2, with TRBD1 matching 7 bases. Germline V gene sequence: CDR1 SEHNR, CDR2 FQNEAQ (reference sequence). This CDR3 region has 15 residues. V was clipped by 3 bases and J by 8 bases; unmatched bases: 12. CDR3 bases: TGTGCCAGCAGCTTGACAGGGAAGAGAGAAGGAGGCTACACCTTC. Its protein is CASSLTGKREGGYTF.

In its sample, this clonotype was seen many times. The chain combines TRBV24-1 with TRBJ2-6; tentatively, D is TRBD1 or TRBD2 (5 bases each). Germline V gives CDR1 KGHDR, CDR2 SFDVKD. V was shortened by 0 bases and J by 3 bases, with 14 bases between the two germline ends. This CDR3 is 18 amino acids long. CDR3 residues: CATSDLGTEILGANVLTF. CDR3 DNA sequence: TGTGCCACCAGTGATTTGGGGACGGAGATCCTTGGGGCCAACGTCCTGACTTTC.

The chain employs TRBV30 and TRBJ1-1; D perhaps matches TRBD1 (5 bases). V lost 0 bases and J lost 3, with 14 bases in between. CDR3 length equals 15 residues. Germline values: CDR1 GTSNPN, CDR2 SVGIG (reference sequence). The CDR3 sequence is CAWSVEGTVYTEAFF. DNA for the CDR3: TGTGCCTGGAGTGTAGAGGGGACGGTGTACACTGAAGCTTTCTTT.

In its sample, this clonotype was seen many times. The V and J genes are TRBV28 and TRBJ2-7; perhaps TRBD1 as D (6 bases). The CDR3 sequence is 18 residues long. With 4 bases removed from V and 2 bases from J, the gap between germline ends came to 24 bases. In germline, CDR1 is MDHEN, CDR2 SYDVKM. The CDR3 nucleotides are TGTGCCAGCAGTTCACGACCCTTCGACAGGCAGCCTACCTACGAGCAGTACTTC. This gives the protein CASSSRPFDRQPTYEQYF.

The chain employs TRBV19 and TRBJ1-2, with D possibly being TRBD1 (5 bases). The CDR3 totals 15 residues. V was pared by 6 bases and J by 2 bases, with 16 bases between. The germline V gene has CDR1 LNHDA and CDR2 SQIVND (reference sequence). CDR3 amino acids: CASSILGGANYGYTF. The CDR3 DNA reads TGTGCCAGTAGCATTCTTGGAGGGGCCAACTATGGCTACACCTTC.

This CDR3 is CASSTPPPRGDEQFF. In DNA, the CDR3 is TGTGCCAGCAGTACCCCCCCCCCTCGAGGGGATGAGCAGTTCTTC. The chain carries TRBV12-3 or TRBV12-4 and TRBJ2-1; D tentatively fits TRBD1 or TRBD2 (5 bases each). The germline V and J ends were trimmed by 5 bases and 8 bases, with 19 bases remaining between them. The CDR3 is made up of 15 amino acids.

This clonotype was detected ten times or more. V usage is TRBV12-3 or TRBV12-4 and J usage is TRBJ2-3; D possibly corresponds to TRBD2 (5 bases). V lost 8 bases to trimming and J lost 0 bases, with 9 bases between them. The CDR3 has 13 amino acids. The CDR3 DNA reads TGTGCCAGCGGGCCTAGCAGCACAGATACGCAGTATTTT. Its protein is CASGPSSTDTQYF.

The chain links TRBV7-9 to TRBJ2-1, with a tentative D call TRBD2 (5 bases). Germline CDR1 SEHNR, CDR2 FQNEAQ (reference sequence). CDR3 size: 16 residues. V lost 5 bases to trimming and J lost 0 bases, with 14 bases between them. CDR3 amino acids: CASSPKSGDSYNEQFF. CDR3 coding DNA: TGTGCCAGCAGCCCGAAAAGCGGAGACTCCTACAATGAGCAGTTCTTC.

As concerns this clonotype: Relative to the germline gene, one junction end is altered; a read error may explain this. In DNA form, the CDR3 reads TGCACCAGCAGCTTGTATGGGACAGACAACAATGAGCAGTTCTTC. Encoded protein: CTSSLYGTDNNEQFF. The chain is built from TRBV5-1 and TRBJ2-1; 7 nucleotides line up with TRBD1. The V gene's germline CDR1 is SGHRS and CDR2 YFSETQ. The CDR3 length is 15 residues.

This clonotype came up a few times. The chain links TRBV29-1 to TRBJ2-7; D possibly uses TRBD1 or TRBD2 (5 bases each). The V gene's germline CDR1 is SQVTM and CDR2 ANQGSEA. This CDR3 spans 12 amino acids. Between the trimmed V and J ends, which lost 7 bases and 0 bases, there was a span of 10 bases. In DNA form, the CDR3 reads TGCAGCGCCGAGGGGTACTCCTACGAGCAGTACTTC. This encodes CSAEGYSYEQYF.

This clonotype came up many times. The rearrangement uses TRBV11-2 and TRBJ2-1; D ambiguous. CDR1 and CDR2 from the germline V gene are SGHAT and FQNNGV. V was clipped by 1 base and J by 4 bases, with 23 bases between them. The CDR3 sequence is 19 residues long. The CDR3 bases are TGTGCCAGCAGCTTAGTACCGCCCGCCGGGTTACCAAAATACAATGAGCAGTTCTTC. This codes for CASSLVPPAGLPKYNEQFF. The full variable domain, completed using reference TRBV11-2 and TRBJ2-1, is EAGVAQSPRYKIIEKRQSVAFWCNPISGHATLYWYQQILGQGPKLLIQFQNNGVVDDSQLPKDRFSAERLKGVDSTLKIQPAKLEDSAVYLCASSLVPPAGLPKYNEQFFGPGTRLTVL.

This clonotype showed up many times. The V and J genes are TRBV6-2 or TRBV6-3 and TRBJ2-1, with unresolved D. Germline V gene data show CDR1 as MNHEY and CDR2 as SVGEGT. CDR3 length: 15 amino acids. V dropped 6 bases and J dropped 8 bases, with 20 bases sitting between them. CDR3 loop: CASRTTAIGRDEQFF. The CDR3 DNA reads TGTGCCAGCAGGACCACAGCGATAGGCCGGGATGAGCAGTTCTTC.